These 9 T cell receptor beta chains originate from one sample sequenced in a study of T-cell memory formation after mild COVID-19. One entry per CDR3 protein results from TCRdb running MiXCR on the 5' RACE reads. The sample holds some 310,000 distinct CDR3 sequences, 20% to 25% seen once. Sequencing was done on a sample of PBMCs or a T cell subset sorted from them (not recorded which). The receptors stem from a man aged 18 to 29 who had mild COVID-19 (a few samples of this study predate the infection). Cell type and time point are not known.

This clonotype was detected only a few times. The V and J genes are TRBV23-1 and TRBJ2-5; TRBD1 agrees at 12 bases. TRBV23-1 qualifies as an ORF whose function is uncertain. V shed 5 bases and J 4 bases; nucleotides not matched to a gene: 11. This CDR3 spans 17 amino acids. The CDR3 bases are TGCGCCAGCAGTGCCCCGCGGGGACAGGGGGCGGGAGAGACCCAGTACTTC. Translation gives CASSAPRGQGAGETQYF.

This clonotype has a handful of counts. V and J are TRBV4-1 and TRBJ1-4, with TRBD1 matching 11 bases. This CDR3 spans 16 amino acids. V was pared by 3 bases and J by 8 bases, with 8 bases of the junction left unmatched. Looked up from germline, CDR1 is MGHRA and CDR2 is YSYEKL. The CDR3 is CASSHLLGQGVEKLFF. The CDR3 DNA sequence: TGCGCCAGCAGCCATCTATTGGGACAGGGGGTGGAAAAACTGTTTTTT.

The chain joins TRBV15 to TRBJ1-1; no clear D gene. V lost 0 bases and J lost 0, with 8 bases in between. The CDR3 sequence is 15 residues long. Germline V CDR1 and CDR2: LNHNV, YYDKDF (reference sequence). DNA for the CDR3: TGTGCCACCAGCAGAGAGGGAGATTTGAACACTGAAGCTTTCTTT. As protein: CATSREGDLNTEAFF.

The table lists this clonotype with a few counts. The CDR3 DNA sequence: TGTGCCAGCAGTGAAGCGGGGCCTAACTACAATGAGCAGTTCTTC. It codes for CASSEAGPNYNEQFF. The rearrangement links TRBV2 to TRBJ2-1, with a weak D call TRBD1 (5 bases). Germline CDR1 is SNHLY and CDR2 is FYNNEI. The CDR3 extends over 15 amino acids. V was cut by 0 bases and J by 3 bases, with 9 bases left in between.

In this sample, this clonotype turned up a few times. The V call is TRBV7-3, the J call TRBJ1-1, with unresolved D. This CDR3 spans 13 amino acids. Deletions cut 2 bases from V and 8 bases from J, with 12 bases between. Germline V CDR1 and CDR2: SGHTA, FQGTGA. DNA of the CDR3: TGTGCCAGCAGCTTACTCGGGCAGTCGGAAGCTTTCTTT. Translation: CASSLLGQSEAFF.

This clonotype has only a few counts. The CDR3 DNA reads as TGCGCCAGCAGCTTGGAACCCGGGACAGGGAGCACAGATACGCAGTATTTT. Its protein is CASSLEPGTGSTDTQYF. The chain joins TRBV5-1 to TRBJ2-3; 9 bases map to TRBD1. V shed 0 bases and J 0 bases; nucleotides not matched to a gene: 5. CDR3 length: 17 amino acids. Per the germline V gene, CDR1 is SGHRS and CDR2 is YFSETQ. The full variable domain, completed using reference TRBV5-1 and TRBJ2-3, is KAGVTQTPRYLIKTRGQQVTLSCSPISGHRSVSWYQQTPGQGLQFLFEYFSETQRNKGNFPGRFSGRQFSNSRSEMNVSTLELGDSALYLCASSLEPGTGSTDTQYFGPGTRLTVL.

V and J are TRBV10-3 and TRBJ2-1, with D possibly being TRBD1 or TRBD2 (6 bases each). The germline gives CDR1 ENHRY, CDR2 SYGVKD. This CDR3 is built from 14 residues. V lost 6 bases to trimming and J lost 5 bases, with 14 bases between them. This CDR3 is CAIRGGSSNNEQFF. The CDR3, as DNA: TGTGCCATCAGAGGGGGGTCCTCGAACAATGAGCAGTTCTTC.

This clonotype has a handful of counts. The V and J genes are TRBV15 and TRBJ2-4, with 8 bases fitting TRBD1. The V gene's germline CDR1 is LNHNV and CDR2 YYDKDF (reference sequence). J was trimmed by 8 bases and V by 3 bases; bases with no gene match: 6. The CDR3 covers 14 residues. The CDR3 reads CATSSSGGGDIQYF. Here the CDR3 DNA reads TGTGCCACCAGCAGCTCAGGGGGCGGGGACATTCAGTACTTC.

This chain joins TRBV5-1 and TRBJ1-2, with D maybe TRBD1 (5 bases). Germline V gives CDR1 SGHRS, CDR2 YFSETQ. This CDR3 is built from 13 residues. V was clipped by 3 bases and J by 7 bases, with 13 bases between them. As DNA, the CDR3 is TGCGCCAGCAGCTCCCTCCTGGGGCCTGGCTACACCTTC. Encoded protein: CASSSLLGPGYTF.